This T cell receptor beta chain is from a study of blood T cell repertoires in COVID-19. Study as a whole: From T cells, B-cell-depleted T cells, or PBMCs came the material, which was cDNA or gDNA.

Trimming removed 2 bases from V and 5 bases from J, with 12 bases in between. This CDR3 spans 14 amino acids. The germline V gene has CDR1 SGHTA and CDR2 FQGTGA. Data came from immunoSEQ multiplex PCR; TCRdb stores just in-frame clones and leaves some out. The data show more than 150,000 clones, roughly 87% seen once. The sequence derives from a woman aged 30 to 39 who had recovered from COVID-19. Material: PBMCs or T cells enriched from blood (not recorded which). The V call is TRBV7-3, the J call TRBJ2-5, with D possibly TRBD2 on 5 matching bases. CDR3 DNA sequence: TGTGCCAGCAGCTTACGGGGTCCTTGGGAGACCCAGTACTTC. Encoded protein: CASSLRGPWETQYF.